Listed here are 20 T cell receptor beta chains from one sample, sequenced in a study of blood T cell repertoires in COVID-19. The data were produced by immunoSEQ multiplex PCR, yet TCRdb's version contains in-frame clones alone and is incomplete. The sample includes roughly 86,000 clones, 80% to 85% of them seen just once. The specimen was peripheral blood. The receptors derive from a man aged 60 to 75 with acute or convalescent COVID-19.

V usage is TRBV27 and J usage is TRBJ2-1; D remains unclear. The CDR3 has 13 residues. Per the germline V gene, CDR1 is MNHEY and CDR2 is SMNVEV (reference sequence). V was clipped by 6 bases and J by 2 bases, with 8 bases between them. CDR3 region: CASSRKAYNEQFF. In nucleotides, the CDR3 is TGTGCCAGCAGCAGGAAGGCCTACAATGAGCAGTTCTTC.

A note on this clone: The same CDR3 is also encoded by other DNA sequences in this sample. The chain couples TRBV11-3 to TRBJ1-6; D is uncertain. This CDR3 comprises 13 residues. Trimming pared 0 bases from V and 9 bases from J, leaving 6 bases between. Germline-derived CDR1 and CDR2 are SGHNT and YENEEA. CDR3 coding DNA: TGTGCCAGCAGCTTAGAGGCTGGTTCACCCCTCCACTTT. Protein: CASSLEAGSPLHF. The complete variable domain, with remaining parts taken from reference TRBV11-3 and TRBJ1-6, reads EAGVVQSPRYKIIEKKQPVAFWCNPISGHNTLYWYLQNLGQGPELLIRYENEEAVDDSQLPKDRFSAERLKGVDSTLKIQPAELGDSAVYLCASSLEAGSPLHFGNGTRLTVT.

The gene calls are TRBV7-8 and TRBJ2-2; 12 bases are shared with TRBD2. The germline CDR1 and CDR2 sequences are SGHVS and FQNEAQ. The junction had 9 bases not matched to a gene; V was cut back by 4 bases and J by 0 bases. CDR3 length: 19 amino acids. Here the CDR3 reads CASSYRLAGAATNTGELFF. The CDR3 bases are TGTGCCAGCAGCTACCGACTAGCGGGGGCCGCAACGAACACCGGGGAGCTGTTTTTT.

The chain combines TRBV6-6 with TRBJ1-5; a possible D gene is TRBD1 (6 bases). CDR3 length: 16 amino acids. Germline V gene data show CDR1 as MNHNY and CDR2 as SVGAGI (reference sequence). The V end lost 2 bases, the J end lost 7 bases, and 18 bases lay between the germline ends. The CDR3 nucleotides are TGTGCCAGCAGTTACGGCTGGACCCACCAGGGGCAGCCCCAGCATTTT. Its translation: CASSYGWTHQGQPQHF.

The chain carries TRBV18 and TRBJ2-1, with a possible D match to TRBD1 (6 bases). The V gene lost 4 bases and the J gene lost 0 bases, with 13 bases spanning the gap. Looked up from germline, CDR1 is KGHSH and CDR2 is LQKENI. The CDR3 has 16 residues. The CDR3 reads CASSRNRDNSYNEQFF. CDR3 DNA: TGTGCCAGCTCACGAAATCGGGACAACTCCTACAATGAGCAGTTCTTC.

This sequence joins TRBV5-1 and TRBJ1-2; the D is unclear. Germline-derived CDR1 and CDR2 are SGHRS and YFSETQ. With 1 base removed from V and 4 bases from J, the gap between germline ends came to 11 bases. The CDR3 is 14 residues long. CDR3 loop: CASSLQPGSYGYTF. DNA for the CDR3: TGCGCCAGCAGCTTGCAACCAGGAAGCTATGGCTACACCTTC. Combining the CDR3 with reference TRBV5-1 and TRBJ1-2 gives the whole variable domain KAGVTQTPRYLIKTRGQQVTLSCSPISGHRSVSWYQQTPGQGLQFLFEYFSETQRNKGNFPGRFSGRQFSNSRSEMNVSTLELGDSALYLCASSLQPGSYGYTFGSGTRLTVV.

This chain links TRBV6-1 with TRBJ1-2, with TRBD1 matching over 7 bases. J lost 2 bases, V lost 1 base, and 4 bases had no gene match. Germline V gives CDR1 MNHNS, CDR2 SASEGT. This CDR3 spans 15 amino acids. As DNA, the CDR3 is TGTGCCAGCAGTGAAGTGAGGGGACAGAACTATGGCTACACCTTC. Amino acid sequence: CASSEVRGQNYGYTF.

CDR3 sequence: CASSFGTGGRGYTF. CDR3 bases: TGTGCCAGCAGCTTCGGGACAGGGGGCCGGGGCTACACCTTC. V is TRBV13 and J is TRBJ1-2, with TRBD1 matching 12 bases. The CDR3 extends over 14 amino acids. Per germline, CDR1 PRHDT and CDR2 FYEKMQ (reference sequence). After removal of 3 bases from V and 8 bases from J, the junction contained 4 bases not matched to a gene.

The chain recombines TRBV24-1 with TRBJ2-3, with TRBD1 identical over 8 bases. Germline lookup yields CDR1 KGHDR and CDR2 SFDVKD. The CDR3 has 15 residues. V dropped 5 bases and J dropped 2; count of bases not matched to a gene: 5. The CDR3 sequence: CATSVRQGLTDTQYF. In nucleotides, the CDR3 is TGTGCCACCAGTGTGCGACAGGGGCTCACAGATACGCAGTATTTT.

The CDR3 region is CASSSAGGDNYEQYF. Here the CDR3 DNA reads TGTGCCAGCAGTTCAGCGGGGGGCGACAACTACGAGCAGTACTTC. V gene TRBV27 combines with J gene TRBJ2-7; the match to TRBD2 covers 9 bases. The CDR3 is 15 amino acids. Germline values: CDR1 MNHEY, CDR2 SMNVEV (reference sequence). J gave up 3 bases and V 4 bases, and 7 bases lay outside the gene matches.

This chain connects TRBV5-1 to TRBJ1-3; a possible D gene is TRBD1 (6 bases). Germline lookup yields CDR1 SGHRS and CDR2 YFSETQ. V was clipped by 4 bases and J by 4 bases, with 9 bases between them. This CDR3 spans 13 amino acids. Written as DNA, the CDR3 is TGCGCCAGCAGCGCGGACAGAGGAAACACCATATATTTT. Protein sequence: CASSADRGNTIYF. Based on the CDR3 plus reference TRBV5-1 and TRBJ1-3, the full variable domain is KAGVTQTPRYLIKTRGQQVTLSCSPISGHRSVSWYQQTPGQGLQFLFEYFSETQRNKGNFPGRFSGRQFSNSRSEMNVSTLELGDSALYLCASSADRGNTIYFGEGSWLTVV.

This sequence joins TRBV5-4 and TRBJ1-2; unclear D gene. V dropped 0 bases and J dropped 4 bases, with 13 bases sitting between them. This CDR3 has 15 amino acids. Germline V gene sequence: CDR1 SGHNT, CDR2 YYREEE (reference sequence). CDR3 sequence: CASSLGPSGSYGYTF. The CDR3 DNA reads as TGTGCCAGCAGCTTGGGGCCCAGTGGTTCCTATGGCTACACCTTC.

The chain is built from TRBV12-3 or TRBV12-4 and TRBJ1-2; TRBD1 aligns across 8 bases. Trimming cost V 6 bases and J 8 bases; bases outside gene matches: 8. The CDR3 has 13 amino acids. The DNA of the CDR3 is TGTGCCAGCAGCCTCAGGGGGCGAAACGGCTACACCTTC. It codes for CASSLRGRNGYTF.

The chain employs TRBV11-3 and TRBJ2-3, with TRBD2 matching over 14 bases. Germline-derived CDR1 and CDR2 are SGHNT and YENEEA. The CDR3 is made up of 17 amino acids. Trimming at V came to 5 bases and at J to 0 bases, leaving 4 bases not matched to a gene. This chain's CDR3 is CASSQGLAGVSTDTQYF. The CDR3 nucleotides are TGTGCCAGCAGCCAGGGACTAGCGGGAGTAAGCACAGATACGCAGTATTTT.

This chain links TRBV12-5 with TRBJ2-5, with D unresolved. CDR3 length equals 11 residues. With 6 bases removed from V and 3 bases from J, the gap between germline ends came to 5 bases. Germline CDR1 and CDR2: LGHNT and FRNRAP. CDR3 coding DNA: TGTGCTAGTGGGGTAGAAGAGACCCAGTACTTC. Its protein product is CASGVEETQYF.

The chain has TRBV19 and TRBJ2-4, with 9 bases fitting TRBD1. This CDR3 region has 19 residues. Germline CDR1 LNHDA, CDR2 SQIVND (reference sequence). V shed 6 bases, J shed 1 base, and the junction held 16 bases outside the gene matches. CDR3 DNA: TGTGCCAGTAGAGTTTCCGGGACAGGGTTACCGTCGGCCAAAAACATTCAGTACTTC. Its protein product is CASRVSGTGLPSAKNIQYF.

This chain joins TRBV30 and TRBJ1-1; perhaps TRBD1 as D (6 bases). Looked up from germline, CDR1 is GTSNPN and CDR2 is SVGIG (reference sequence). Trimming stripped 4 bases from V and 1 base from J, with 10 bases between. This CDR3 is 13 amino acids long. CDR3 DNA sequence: TGTGCCTGGACAAACAGGGCGAACACTGAAGCTTTCTTT. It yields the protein CAWTNRANTEAFF.

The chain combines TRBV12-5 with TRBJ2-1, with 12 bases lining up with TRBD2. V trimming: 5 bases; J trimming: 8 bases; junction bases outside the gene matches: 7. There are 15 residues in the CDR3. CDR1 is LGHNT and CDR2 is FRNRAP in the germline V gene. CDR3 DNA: TGTGCTAGTGGTGCGCTAGCGGGGGGGCCCCATGAGCAGTTCTTC. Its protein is CASGALAGGPHEQFF.

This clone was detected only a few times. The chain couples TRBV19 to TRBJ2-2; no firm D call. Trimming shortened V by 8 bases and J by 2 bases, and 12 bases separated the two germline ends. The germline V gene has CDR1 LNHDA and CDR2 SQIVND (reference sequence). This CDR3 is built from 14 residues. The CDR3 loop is CASHRAVNTGELFF. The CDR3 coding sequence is TGTGCCAGTCATCGTGCAGTTAACACCGGGGAGCTGTTTTTT.

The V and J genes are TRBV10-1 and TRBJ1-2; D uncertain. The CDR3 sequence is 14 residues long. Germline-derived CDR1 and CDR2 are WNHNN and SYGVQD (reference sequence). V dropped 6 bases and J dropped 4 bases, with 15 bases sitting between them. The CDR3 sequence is CASSPHRGSYGYTF. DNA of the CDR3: TGCGCCAGCAGCCCTCATCGAGGAAGCTATGGCTACACCTTC.